A few counts support the clone carrying this T cell receptor (beta chain). Its target is not known. The data stem from a study of identical twins. Broader study findings: Beta out-of-frame sequences showed weaker excess twin sharing. Carriage of fewer insertions was seen in abundant cord blood beta clonotypes, whereas memory repertoires showed none.

TCRdb re-derived calls from the 5' RACE reads in MiXCR, one entry per CDR3 protein. The table has 650,000 to 750,000 distinct CDR3 sequences, around 20% seen once. The germline V gene has CDR1 SQVTM and CDR2 ANQGSEA. Trimming removed 6 bases from V and 0 bases from J, with 6 bases in between. The CDR3 loop spans 12 amino acids. These data were also reused for a study on T cells expressing NK-cell markers. Per that study: About six of the donors carried dominant NKG2C+ clonotypes that took up roughly 1.0-8% of their CD8+ T cells.

Sequencing used PBMCs. The clonotype was recovered from a woman aged 18-35 years in good health. The genes are TRBV29-1 and TRBJ2-1; D unclear. CDR3 sequence reads: CSVLGSYNEQFF. The CDR3 DNA follows: TGCAGCGTCCTAGGCTCCTACAATGAGCAGTTCTTC.